The clone carrying this T cell receptor beta chain was seen repeatedly, ten times or more. Its antigen is not identified. This specimen belongs to a study of identical twins. The study's findings and limits: Among monozygotic twins, out-of-frame TCR alpha sharing exceeded what models predicted.

The length of the CDR3 is 14 residues. V lost 6 bases to trimming and J lost 1 base; unmatched junction nucleotides: 3. Germline V gene data show CDR1 as SNHLY and CDR2 as FYNNEI. TCRdb reprocessed the 5' RACE reads via MiXCR and lists one record per CDR3 protein. The sample has about 890,000 distinct CDR3 sequences; 9% to 15% are singletons. The sample was also reused in another study, on yellow fever vaccine responses in identical twins.

The sample consisted of PBMCs. The receptor was isolated from a woman between 18 and 30 years old in good health. The chain carries TRBV2 and TRBJ1-5; 7 bases align to TRBD1. The CDR3 DNA is TGTGCCAGCAGGACAGGGAGAAGCAATCAGCCCCAGCATTTT. It codes for CASRTGRSNQPQHF.